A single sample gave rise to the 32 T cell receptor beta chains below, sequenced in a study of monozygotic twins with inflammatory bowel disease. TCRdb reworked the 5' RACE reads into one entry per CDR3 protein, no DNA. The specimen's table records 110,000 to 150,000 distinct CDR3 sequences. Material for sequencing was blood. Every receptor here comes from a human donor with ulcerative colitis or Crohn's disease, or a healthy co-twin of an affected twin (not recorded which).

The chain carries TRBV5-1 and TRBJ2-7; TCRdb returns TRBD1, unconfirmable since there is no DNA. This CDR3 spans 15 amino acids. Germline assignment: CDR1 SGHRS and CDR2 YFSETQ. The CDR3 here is CASRSGTGETYEQYF.

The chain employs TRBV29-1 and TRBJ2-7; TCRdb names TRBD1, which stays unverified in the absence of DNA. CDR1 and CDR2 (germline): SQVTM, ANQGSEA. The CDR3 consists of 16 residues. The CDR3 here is CSVELFGQGSSYEQYF.

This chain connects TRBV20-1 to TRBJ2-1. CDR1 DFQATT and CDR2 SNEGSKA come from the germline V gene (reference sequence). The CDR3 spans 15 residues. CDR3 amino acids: CSARELAGAQNEQFF.

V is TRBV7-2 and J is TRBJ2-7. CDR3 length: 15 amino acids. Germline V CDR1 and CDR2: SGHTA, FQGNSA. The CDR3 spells CASSLEWSVSYEQYF.

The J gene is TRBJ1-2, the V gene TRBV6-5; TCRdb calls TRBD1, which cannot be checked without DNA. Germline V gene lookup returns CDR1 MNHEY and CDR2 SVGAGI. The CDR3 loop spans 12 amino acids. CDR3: CASSQDSYGYTF.

The CDR3 is CSASGGLQETQYF. This rearrangement joins TRBV20-1 to TRBJ2-5; TCRdb calls TRBD1, which cannot be checked without DNA. The CDR3 length is 13 residues. CDR1 DFQATT and CDR2 SNEGSKA come from the germline V gene (reference sequence).

CDR3 residues: CASSWGTLTSTDTQYF. The chain joins TRBV2 to TRBJ2-3; TCRdb designates TRBD1, a call that cannot be tested without DNA. The germline V gene has CDR1 SNHLY and CDR2 FYNNEI. The CDR3 length is 16 residues.

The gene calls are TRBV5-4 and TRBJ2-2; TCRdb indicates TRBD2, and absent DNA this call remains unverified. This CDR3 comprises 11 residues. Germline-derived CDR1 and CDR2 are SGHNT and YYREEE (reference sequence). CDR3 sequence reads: CATTGLGELFF. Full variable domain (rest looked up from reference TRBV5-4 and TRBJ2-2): ETGVTQSPTHLIKTRGQQVTLRCSSQSGHNTVSWYQQALGQGPQFIFQYYREEENGRGNFPPRFSGLQFPNYSSELNVNALELDDSALYLCATTGLGELFFGEGSRLTVL.

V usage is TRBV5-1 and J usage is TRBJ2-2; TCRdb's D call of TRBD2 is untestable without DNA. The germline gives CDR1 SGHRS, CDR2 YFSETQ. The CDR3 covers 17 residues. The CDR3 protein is CASSPGLAGGPTGELFF.

The CDR3 here is CASSQAGSTDTQYF. This chain uses TRBV4-2 with TRBJ2-3. Germline-derived CDR1 and CDR2 are LGHNA and YNFKEQ. The CDR3 extends over 14 amino acids.

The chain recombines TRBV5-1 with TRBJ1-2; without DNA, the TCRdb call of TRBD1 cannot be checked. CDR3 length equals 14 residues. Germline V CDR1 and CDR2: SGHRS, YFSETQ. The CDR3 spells CASSLVQDHYGYTF. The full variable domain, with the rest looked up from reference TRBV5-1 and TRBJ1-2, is KAGVTQTPRYLIKTRGQQVTLSCSPISGHRSVSWYQQTPGQGLQFLFEYFSETQRNKGNFPGRFSGRQFSNSRSEMNVSTLELGDSALYLCASSLVQDHYGYTFGSGTRLTVV.

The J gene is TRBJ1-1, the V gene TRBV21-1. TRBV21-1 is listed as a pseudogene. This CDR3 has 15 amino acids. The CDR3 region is CASSKEKRVPSEAFF.

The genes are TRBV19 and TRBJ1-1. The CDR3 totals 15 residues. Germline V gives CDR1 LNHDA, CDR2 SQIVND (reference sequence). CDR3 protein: CASSLVRQVNTEAFF.

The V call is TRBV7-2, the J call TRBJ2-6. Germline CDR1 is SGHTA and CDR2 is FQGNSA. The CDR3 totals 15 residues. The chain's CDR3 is CASSSQISGANVLTF. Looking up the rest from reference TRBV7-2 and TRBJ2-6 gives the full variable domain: GAGVSQSPSNKVTEKGKDVELRCDPISGHTALYWYRQSLGQGLEFLIYFQGNSAPDKSGLPSDRFSAERTGGSVSTLTIQRTQQEDSAVYLCASSSQISGANVLTFGAGSRLTVL.

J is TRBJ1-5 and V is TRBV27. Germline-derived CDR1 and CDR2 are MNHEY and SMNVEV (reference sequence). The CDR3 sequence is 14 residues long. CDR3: CASSLVGPGQPQHF.

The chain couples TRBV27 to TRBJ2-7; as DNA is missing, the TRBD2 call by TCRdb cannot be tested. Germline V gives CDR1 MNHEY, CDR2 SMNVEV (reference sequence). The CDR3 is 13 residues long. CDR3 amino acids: CASSSDFSYEQYF.

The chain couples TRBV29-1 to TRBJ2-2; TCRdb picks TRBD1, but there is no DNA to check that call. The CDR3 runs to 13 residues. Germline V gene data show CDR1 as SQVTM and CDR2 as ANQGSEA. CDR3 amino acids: CSGGQIITGELFF.

The CDR3 protein is CSAQRSSGRADTQYF. The genes are TRBV20-1 and TRBJ2-3; TCRdb proposes TRBD2, but this gene call is untestable without DNA. The CDR3 has 15 residues. Germline CDR1 is DFQATT and CDR2 is SNEGSKA (reference sequence).

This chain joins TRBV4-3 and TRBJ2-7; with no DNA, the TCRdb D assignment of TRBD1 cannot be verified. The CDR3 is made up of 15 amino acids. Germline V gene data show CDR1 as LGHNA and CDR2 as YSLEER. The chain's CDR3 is CASSQSPGPGDEQYF.

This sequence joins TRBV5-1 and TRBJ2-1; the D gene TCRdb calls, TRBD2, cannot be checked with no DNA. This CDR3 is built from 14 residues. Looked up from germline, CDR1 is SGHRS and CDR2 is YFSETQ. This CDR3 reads CASKWEASYNEQFF.

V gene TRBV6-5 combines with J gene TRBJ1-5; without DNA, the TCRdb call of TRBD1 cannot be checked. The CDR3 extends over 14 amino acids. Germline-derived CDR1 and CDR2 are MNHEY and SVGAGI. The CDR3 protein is CASSSGVSNQPQHF.

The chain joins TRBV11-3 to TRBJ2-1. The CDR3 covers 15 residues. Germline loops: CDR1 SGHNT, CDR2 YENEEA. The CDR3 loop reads CASSFRQAHYNEQFF.

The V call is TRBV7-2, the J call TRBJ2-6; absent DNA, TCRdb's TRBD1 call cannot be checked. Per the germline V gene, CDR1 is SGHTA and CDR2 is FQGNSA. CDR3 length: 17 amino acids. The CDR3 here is CASSLGDRWPGANVLTF.

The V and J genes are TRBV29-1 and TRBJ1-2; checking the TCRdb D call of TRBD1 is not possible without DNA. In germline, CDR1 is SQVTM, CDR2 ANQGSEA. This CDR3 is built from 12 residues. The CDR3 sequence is CSVPGHLSGYTF.

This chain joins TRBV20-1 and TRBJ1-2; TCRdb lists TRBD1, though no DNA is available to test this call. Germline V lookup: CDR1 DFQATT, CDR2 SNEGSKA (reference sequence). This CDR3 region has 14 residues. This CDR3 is CSATQGGRNYGYTF.

The chain's CDR3 is CSVEDPPVDTQYF. The chain employs TRBV29-1 and TRBJ2-3. CDR1 SQVTM and CDR2 ANQGSEA come from the germline V gene. The CDR3 has 13 amino acids.

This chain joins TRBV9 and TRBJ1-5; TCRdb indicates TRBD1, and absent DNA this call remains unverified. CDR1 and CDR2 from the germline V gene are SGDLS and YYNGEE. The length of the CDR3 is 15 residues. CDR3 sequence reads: CASSNRDSLNQPQHF.

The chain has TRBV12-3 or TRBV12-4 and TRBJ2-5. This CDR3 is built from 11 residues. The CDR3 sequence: CASSLSETQYF.

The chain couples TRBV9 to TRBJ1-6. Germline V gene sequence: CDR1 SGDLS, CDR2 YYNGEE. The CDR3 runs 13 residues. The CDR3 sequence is CASSVLGNSPLHF.

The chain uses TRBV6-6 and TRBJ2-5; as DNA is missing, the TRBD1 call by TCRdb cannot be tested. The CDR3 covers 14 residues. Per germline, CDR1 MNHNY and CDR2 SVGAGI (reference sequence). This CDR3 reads CASSPTGLTETQYF.

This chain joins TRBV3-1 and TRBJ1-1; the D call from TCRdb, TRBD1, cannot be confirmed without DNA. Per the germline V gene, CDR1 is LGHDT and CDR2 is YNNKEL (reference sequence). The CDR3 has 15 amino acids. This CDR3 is CASSQGLWAVAEAFF.

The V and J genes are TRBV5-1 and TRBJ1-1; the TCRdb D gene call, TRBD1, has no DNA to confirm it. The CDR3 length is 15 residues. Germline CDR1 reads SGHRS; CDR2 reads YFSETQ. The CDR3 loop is CASSITTGGNTEAFF.